This TCR beta chain was recorded in a study of beta chain features in type 1 diabetes. Every isolated RNA sample was fully reverse transcribed, so sequencing captured expressed TCRB transcripts. Profiled with immunoSEQ multiplex PCR; TCRdb holds only in-frame clones, not every one. The sample has some 350,000 clones; roughly 14% are singletons. Via the markers CD45RO/CCR7/CD25/CD127/CD95/CD27, stem cell-like memory, regulatory, central memory and naive CD4+ cells were sorted. Study-level points and caveats: A potential PCR bias toward shorter templates would be equal in patient and control samples. Shortening that was moderate but significant affected the TCRB CDR3s of Type 1 diabetes patients in all four CD4+ subsets.

The V and J ends lost 10 bases and 1 base respectively, with 10 bases between them. From germline, CDR1 is MDHEN and CDR2 SYDVKM. The CDR3 totals 12 residues. This clone has a handful of counts. Antigen unknown. Sequencing used naive CD4+ T cells from blood. The sequence came from a woman aged 18-29 years with type 1 diabetes. This rearrangement joins TRBV28 to TRBJ1-1; no clear D. CDR3 bases: TGTGCCATCACAACCTCGAACACTGAAGCTTTCTTT. Translation gives CAITTSNTEAFF.